This paragraph reports one TCR beta chain. This clonotype came up many times. No cognate antigen has been identified for it. Within one base of it there is no much larger clone, and no base qualities were kept. The entry originates in a study of T cells in Graves' hyperthyroidism and ophthalmopathy (dated by TCRdb to between 2018 and 2020). About the investigation overall: Peripheral blood was sampled at the time of initial diagnosis, prior to any treatment. TCR V-J signatures able to tell the groups apart were searched for in a discovery cohort of approximately 95 patients, of whom about 40 had Graves' ophthalmopathy and roughly 57 had stable Graves' hyperthyroidism. Whether ophthalmopathy could be predicted prospectively was tested in an independent validation cohort made up of about 20 hyperthyroidism patients plus 17 patients who later progressed to ophthalmopathy. The 100 discovery patients were divided at random into training and test sets in a 7:3 ratio. In addition, the study compared T-cell repertoires in thyroid tissue and in blood from 6 or 7 Graves' hyperthyroidism patients. Once sampling was done, hyperthyroidism patients were given methimazole at a starting dose of 30 mg daily, whereas ophthalmopathy patients were given high-dose intravenous methylprednisolone. The paper reports TCR Vbeta CDR3 sequencing of some 140 peripheral blood samples: over 40 ophthalmopathy, approximately 74 hyperthyroidism and approximately 17 progressor patients.

Amplification of TCR beta CDR3 regions was carried out from RNA transcripts. For the first round of RT-PCR on the TCR CDR3, the HTBI primer set was used together with the Qiagen OneStep RT-PCR kit. The libraries were constructed in a second round of multiplex PCR and then size-selected and purified. Sequencing of the libraries was done on an Illumina HiSeq2000 using paired-end 100 bp reads. In the paper's pipeline: Raw data were processed with SOAPnuke, discarding reads with adapters, uncalled bases, mean Phred below 15, or no exact constant-primer or identifier match. High-quality paired reads were merged using COPE v1.2.5, and each unique nucleotide sequence was defined as a clonotype. MiTCR v1.1 was used to align the clonotypes against IMGT TRBV, TRBD and TRBJ reference segments. Only V-J combinations with frequency above 0.0001, covering 99% to 99.2% of repertoires, were analysed. The TCS score was defined as F50 (clonal expansion) divided by E x V (chaos), with BLOSUM62-based TCRdist calculated between CDR3 peptides within each V-J. Welch's t-statistics and random forest reduced around 550 V-J features to about 12, which were used in a naive Bayes classifier (R e1071). TCRdb reworked the public reads: Q25 trimming with fastp, MiXCR clone assembly, productive beta chains retained. Rows with one shared CDR3 protein collapse into an entry with the most common genes and DNA. The V and J calls here are based on TCRdb, not the publication. The sample includes roughly 380,000 distinct CDR3 sequences, with 15% to 20% observed a single time. The top ten hold less than 20% of the sample.

Ophthalmopathy patients had moderately to severely active disease, with a Clinical Activity Score of 3 or more, a NOSPECS grade of 4 or more, and a disease duration of less than 3 months. Exclusion was applied to patients with uncontrolled infections, other autoimmune diseases, pregnancy or lactation. Diagnoses were established on the basis of clinical symptoms, serum thyroxine and TRAb, thyroid ultrasound, and orbital computed tomography. PBMCs were isolated from about 9.1 ml of fresh peripheral blood by Ficoll-Paque density gradient centrifugation. Total RNA was extracted using Trizol reagent, and RNA quality was assessed on an Agilent 2100 Bioanalyzer. Trimming costs V 5 bases and J 3 bases, and their ends lie 10 bases apart. In the germline V gene, CDR1 corresponds to LGHNT and CDR2 to FRNRAP. The cysteine opens and the phenylalanine closes a CDR3 of 13 amino acids. Only the CDR3 DNA is retained, 39 bases long and in frame from the first base.

What the research found in general, with its limitations: In validation, progression to ophthalmopathy was predicted by the model with 70.59% sensitivity and around 76% specificity, a median of around 5.9 months before onset. Most expanded thyroid clonotypes (frequency above 0.001) were also detected in blood, a finding suggesting that blood repertoires may reflect thyroid immune responses. In cross-validation, a model built on a 13 V-J signature told ophthalmopathy apart from stable hyperthyroidism with about 90% sensitivity and approximately 84% specificity, and in testing the same model reached 80%/75%. No statistical method was used to fix the sample size in advance, and group allocation was not hidden from the investigators.

The TCR originated in a woman aged 40 to 50 with Graves' ophthalmopathy. The sequence joins TRBV12-5 to TRBJ2-5; the D gene lacks a confident call. The sequencing sample was made of blood. The sequenced DNA is TGTGCTAGTGGTCGAGACTCCAAAGAGACCCAGTACTTC. Translation gives CASGRDSKETQYF.